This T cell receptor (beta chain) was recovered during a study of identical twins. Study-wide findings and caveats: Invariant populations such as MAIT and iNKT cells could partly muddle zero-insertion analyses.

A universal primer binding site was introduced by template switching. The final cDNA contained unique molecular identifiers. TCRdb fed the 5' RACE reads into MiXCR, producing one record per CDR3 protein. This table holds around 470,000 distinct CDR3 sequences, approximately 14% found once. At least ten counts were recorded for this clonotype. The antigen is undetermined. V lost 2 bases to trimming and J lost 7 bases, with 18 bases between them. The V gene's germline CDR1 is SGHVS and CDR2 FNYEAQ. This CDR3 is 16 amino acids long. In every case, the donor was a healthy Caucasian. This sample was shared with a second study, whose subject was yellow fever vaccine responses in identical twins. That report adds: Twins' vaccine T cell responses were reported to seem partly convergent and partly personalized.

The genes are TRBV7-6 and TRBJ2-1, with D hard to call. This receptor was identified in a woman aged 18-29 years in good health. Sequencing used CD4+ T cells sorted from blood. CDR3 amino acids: CASSLLGRATSNEQFF. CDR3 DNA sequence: TGTGCCAGCAGCTTACTCGGGCGAGCCACGTCAAATGAGCAGTTCTTC.